This passage covers 15 T cell receptor beta chains from one sample sequenced in a study of blood T cell repertoires in COVID-19. Assay: immunoSEQ multiplex PCR; the TCRdb copy retains only in-frame clones and omits some. The sample shows approximately 440,000 clones, around 87% of them seen only once. The sample was PBMCs or T cells enriched from blood (not recorded which). These TCRs come from a woman aged 18-29 years who had recovered from COVID-19.

This clone was observed a single time. This chain uses TRBV21-1 with TRBJ2-3; the table's TRBD1 call for D was not verified on the DNA. TRBV21-1 is a documented pseudogene. CDR3 size: 16 residues. The CDR3 protein is CASRLTGHDFTDTQYF. The CDR3, as DNA: TGTGCCAGCCGATTGACAGGCCACGATTTCACAGATACGCAGTATTTT.

This CDR3 is CASSPWTDRGHEQFF. For the CDR3, the DNA is TGTGCCAGTAGTCCCTGGACGGACAGGGGGCATGAGCAGTTCTTC. The rearrangement joins TRBV19 to TRBJ2-1, with 11 bases aligning to TRBD1. The V gene end was trimmed by 5 bases and the J gene end by 8 bases; junction bases not matched to a gene: 8. The CDR3 extends over 15 amino acids. The germline V gene encodes CDR1 LNHDA and CDR2 SQIVND (reference sequence).

A note on this clone: Other DNA sequences in the same sample also yield this CDR3. The chain carries TRBV30 and TRBJ1-2; D call uncertain. Germline V gives CDR1 GTSNPN, CDR2 SVGIG (reference sequence). The CDR3 totals 11 residues. The ends were cut back, 2 bases at V and 5 bases at J, with 6 bases in the middle. The CDR3 reads CAWSNSYGYTF. The CDR3 bases are TGTGCCTGGAGTAACAGTTATGGCTACACCTTC.

The rearrangement joins TRBV28 to TRBJ1-4; TRBD1 aligns across 9 bases. Germline V gene lookup returns CDR1 MDHEN and CDR2 SYDVKM. The length of the CDR3 is 13 residues. V lost 4 bases and J lost 6; bases outside the gene matches: 0. This CDR3 is CASSWDRDEKLFF. CDR3 DNA: TGTGCCAGCAGTTGGGACAGGGATGAAAAACTGTTTTTT.

V and J are TRBV2 and TRBJ2-3; TRBD2 might be the D (5 bases). Germline CDR1 reads SNHLY; CDR2 reads FYNNEI. V lost 3 bases, J lost 2 bases, and 12 bases lay in between. This CDR3 contains 15 residues. CDR3 nucleotides: TGTGCCAGCAGTGAGCGGGTTTCGTCCACAGATACGCAGTATTTT. It specifies CASSERVSSTDTQYF.

Comments on this clone: Other DNA variants within this sample encode the same CDR3. The genes are TRBV5-1 and TRBJ2-3, with D tentatively TRBD1 (5 bases). Germline-derived CDR1 and CDR2 are SGHRS and YFSETQ. This CDR3 is 13 amino acids long. V was trimmed by 5 bases and J by 4 bases, leaving 11 bases between them. Here the CDR3 DNA reads TGCGCCAGCAGTTCCAGGGTAGCAGATACGCAGTATTTT. It specifies CASSSRVADTQYF.

The chain joins TRBV4-1 to TRBJ1-4; D gene unclear. The CDR3 length is 19 residues. Looked up from germline, CDR1 is MGHRA and CDR2 is YSYEKL. V was clipped by 4 bases and J by 0 bases, with 21 bases between them. The CDR3 nucleotides read TGCGCCAGCAGCCGCCTTCCTATCTCAGGTCTCGCAACTAATGAAAAACTGTTTTTT. Protein: CASSRLPISGLATNEKLFF.

The V call is TRBV5-4, the J call TRBJ2-1; D is uncertain. The germline V gene encodes CDR1 SGHNT and CDR2 YYREEE (reference sequence). This CDR3 is built from 13 residues. V lost 2 bases to trimming and J lost 6 bases, with 9 bases between them. DNA for the CDR3: TGTGCCAGCAGCTTCAAAGGCGGCAATGAGCAGTTCTTC. Translated: CASSFKGGNEQFF.

The J gene is TRBJ1-5, the V gene TRBV2, with D possibly TRBD1 on 6 matching bases. V lost 3 bases and J 6 bases, leaving 12 bases between the germline ends. Germline CDR1 SNHLY, CDR2 FYNNEI. The CDR3 covers 14 residues. DNA of the CDR3: TGTGCCAGCAGTGAGTTGGCAGGGGTTCAGCCCCAGCATTTT. It specifies CASSELAGVQPQHF.

This sequence joins TRBV27 and TRBJ2-3; 7 bases are shared with TRBD2. J lost 6 bases, V lost 2 bases, and 2 bases had no gene match. The germline gives CDR1 MNHEY, CDR2 SMNVEV (reference sequence). CDR3 length: 13 amino acids. This CDR3 reads CASSLRGGDTQYF. The CDR3 DNA reads as TGTGCCAGCAGTTTAAGGGGAGGGGATACGCAGTATTTT.

The chain uses TRBV10-2 and TRBJ1-1; 9 bases line up with TRBD1. The J segment lost 11 bases and the V segment lost 7 bases, leaving 14 bases of the junction unmatched. The CDR3 covers 14 residues. Germline lookup yields CDR1 WSHSY and CDR2 SAAADI. The CDR3 region has the DNA TGCGCCAGCATCAACAGGGGGCGCGGAGGGGGTGCTTTCTTT. As protein: CASINRGRGGGAFF.

The chain couples TRBV24-1 to TRBJ2-1, with TRBD2 matching over 8 bases. V lost 1 base, J lost 7 bases, and 5 bases stayed unmatched. From germline, CDR1 is KGHDR and CDR2 SFDVKD. The CDR3 consists of 15 residues. CDR3 region: CATSDFAGGRNEQFF. In DNA form, the CDR3 reads TGTGCCACCAGTGATTTCGCGGGGGGAAGGAATGAGCAGTTCTTC.

The chain carries TRBV20-1 and TRBJ2-5; D call uncertain. Germline CDR1 DFQATT, CDR2 SNEGSKA (reference sequence). The CDR3 consists of 11 residues. Trimming cost V 4 bases and J 5 bases, with 8 bases left between them. The CDR3: CSATSAETQYF. CDR3 DNA: TGCAGTGCTACCTCAGCGGAGACCCAGTACTTC.

This chain links TRBV6-5 with TRBJ2-6; D uncertain. This CDR3 comprises 14 residues. Trimming pared 7 bases from V and 0 bases from J, leaving 7 bases between. Germline V gene data show CDR1 as MNHEY and CDR2 as SVGAGI. CDR3 amino acids: CASTELSGANVLTF. The DNA of the CDR3 is TGTGCCAGCACCGAGCTCTCTGGGGCCAACGTCCTGACTTTC.

The J gene is TRBJ1-4, the V gene TRBV10-2; D might be TRBD1 (6 bases). Trimming pared 6 bases from V and 0 bases from J, leaving 8 bases between. From germline, CDR1 is WSHSY and CDR2 SAAADI. This CDR3 is 14 amino acids long. CDR3 protein: CASRSGATNEKLFF. The CDR3 bases are TGCGCCAGCAGATCAGGGGCAACTAATGAAAAACTGTTTTTT.